Below, 30 T cell receptor beta chains from the same sample are listed, as sequenced in a study of T cell changes during pregnancy in multiple sclerosis. Some clones are missing from TCRdb's copy, which holds only in-frame ones; the method was immunoSEQ multiplex PCR. The sample lists approximately 44,000 clones; 80% to 95% were seen once. The source material was CD4+ T cells from peripheral blood mononuclear cells, sampled in the third trimester of pregnancy. These receptors all come from a female donor with multiple sclerosis, enrolled in a pregnancy study.

The J gene is TRBJ2-4, the V gene TRBV30; D is ambiguous. Deletions cut 3 bases from V and 2 bases from J, with 8 bases between. Per the germline V gene, CDR1 is GTSNPN and CDR2 is SVGIG (reference sequence). CDR3 length: 13 residues. The CDR3 DNA is TGTGCCTGGAGACTGCCCTCCAAAAACATTCAGTACTTC. Translating gives CAWRLPSKNIQYF.

The chain joins TRBV29-1 to TRBJ1-2; D perhaps matches TRBD1 (5 bases). The CDR3 consists of 11 residues. V lost 3 bases and J lost 8, with 10 bases in between. CDR1 and CDR2 (germline): SQVTM, ANQGSEA. The CDR3 sequence is CSVETAGGYTF. The DNA for the CDR3 is TGCAGCGTTGAGACAGCGGGAGGCTACACCTTC. Full variable domain (rest looked up from reference TRBV29-1 and TRBJ1-2): SAVISQKPSRDICQRGTSLTIQCQVDSQVTMMFWYRQQPGQSLTLIATANQGSEATYESGFVIDKFPISRPNLTFSTLTVSNMSPEDSSIYLCSVETAGGYTFGSGTRLTVV.

This clone showed up just once. This rearrangement joins TRBV5-4 to TRBJ2-7; D call uncertain. The V and J ends lost 4 bases and 0 bases respectively, with 5 bases between them. Germline CDR1 is SGHNT and CDR2 is YYREEE (reference sequence). The CDR3 has 12 amino acids. The CDR3 region is CASSTGSYEQYF. CDR3 sequence (DNA): TGTGCCAGCAGCACCGGCTCCTACGAGCAGTACTTC.

The V and J genes are TRBV27 and TRBJ2-5; 8 positions match TRBD1. This CDR3 is built from 13 residues. CDR1 and CDR2 from the germline V gene are MNHEY and SMNVEV (reference sequence). Trimming removed 3 bases from V and 7 bases from J; junction bases left unmatched: 4. The CDR3 loop is CASSLTGEGTQYF. The DNA for the CDR3 is TGTGCCAGCAGTTTGACAGGGGAAGGGACCCAGTACTTC.

The CDR3 nucleotides read TGTGCCAGCAGTCCAGGACAGGGTCGGTACACCTTC. Its translation is CASSPGQGRYTF. The chain carries TRBV6-5 and TRBJ1-2, with 8 bases matching TRBD1. Germline CDR1 is MNHEY and CDR2 is SVGAGI. V was pared by 5 bases and J by 11 bases, with 7 bases of the junction left unmatched. The CDR3 contains 12 residues.

The J gene is TRBJ2-2, the V gene TRBV28, with TRBD1 matching 7 bases. Germline V gene lookup returns CDR1 MDHEN and CDR2 SYDVKM. Losses at the gene ends were 10 bases for V and 5 bases for J; bases not matched to a gene: 16. CDR3 size: 16 residues. DNA of the CDR3: TGTGCCACTTCCAATCCCGACAGGGTCACGACCGGGGAGCTGTTTTTT. Protein product: CATSNPDRVTTGELFF.

The rearrangement links TRBV6-5 to TRBJ2-7; the match to TRBD1 covers 10 bases. This CDR3 comprises 14 residues. V shed 6 bases, J shed 5 bases, and the junction held 7 bases outside the gene matches. CDR1 and CDR2 from the germline V gene are MNHEY and SVGAGI. The CDR3 sequence: CASRRQGAKDEQYF. The CDR3, as DNA: TGTGCCAGCAGACGACAGGGGGCGAAGGACGAGCAGTACTTC.

This clone showed up just once. V usage is TRBV7-2 and J usage is TRBJ2-7; TRBD2 matches 10 bases. In germline, CDR1 is SGHTA, CDR2 FQGNSA. There are 15 residues in the CDR3. Trimming removed 6 bases from V and 0 bases from J; junction bases left unmatched: 5. CDR3 nucleotide sequence: TGTGCCAGCAGTTACGGGACTAGCGACTCCTACGAGCAGTACTTC. Translating gives CASSYGTSDSYEQYF.

The chain joins TRBV4-3 to TRBJ2-7; the match to TRBD2 covers 14 bases. With 4 bases clipped from V and 4 bases from J, the junction kept 3 bases outside the gene matches. This CDR3 contains 15 residues. The germline V gene encodes CDR1 LGHNA and CDR2 YSLEER. The chain's CDR3 is CASSRGTSGSYEQYF. The DNA for the CDR3 is TGCGCCAGCAGCCGAGGGACTAGCGGGAGTTACGAGCAGTACTTC.

The chain uses TRBV27 and TRBJ1-5, with D uncertain. Trimming took off 3 bases at V and 0 bases at J, with 12 bases between the two ends. The CDR3 spans 16 residues. The germline CDR1 and CDR2 sequences are MNHEY and SMNVEV (reference sequence). The CDR3 spells CASSFLPLYSNQPQHF. Here the CDR3 DNA reads TGTGCCAGCAGTTTTTTGCCTCTATATAGCAATCAGCCCCAGCATTTT.

This clone was seen once. The J gene is TRBJ2-7, the V gene TRBV6-6, with 9 bases identical to TRBD2. The CDR3 covers 13 residues. CDR1 and CDR2 (germline): MNHNY, SVGAGI (reference sequence). Trimming took 6 bases from V and 4 from J; bases not matched to a gene: 4. CDR3 sequence reads: CASRREGQYEQYF. CDR3 nucleotides: TGTGCCAGCAGGCGGGAGGGCCAATACGAGCAGTACTTC.

The chain recombines TRBV4-3 with TRBJ1-3, with D hard to call. Germline V gene lookup returns CDR1 LGHNA and CDR2 YSLEER. V gave up 0 bases and J gave up 2 bases, with 11 bases separating them. There are 16 residues in the CDR3. CDR3 in DNA: TGCGCCAGCAGCCAAGATCCGGGGATAACTGGAAACACCATATATTTT. Its protein product is CASSQDPGITGNTIYF.

The chain carries TRBV14 and TRBJ2-7, with D tentatively TRBD2 (6 bases). The CDR3 totals 13 residues. With 4 bases removed from V and 3 bases from J, the gap between germline ends came to 10 bases. Germline V lookup: CDR1 SGHDN, CDR2 FVKESK. Here the CDR3 reads CASSRRLDYEQYF. The CDR3 DNA sequence: TGTGCCAGCAGCCGCCGACTAGACTACGAGCAGTACTTC.

The rearrangement uses TRBV7-2 and TRBJ1-1, with 7 bases lining up with TRBD1. The V gene end was trimmed by 1 base and the J gene end by 1 base; junction bases not matched to a gene: 0. The CDR3 sequence is 14 residues long. Germline CDR1 and CDR2: SGHTA and FQGNSA. CDR3 amino acids: CASSLGQGNTEAFF. The CDR3, as DNA: TGTGCCAGCAGCTTAGGACAGGGGAACACTGAAGCTTTCTTT. The full variable domain, with the rest looked up from reference TRBV7-2 and TRBJ1-1, is GAGVSQSPSNKVTEKGKDVELRCDPISGHTALYWYRQSLGQGLEFLIYFQGNSAPDKSGLPSDRFSAERTGGSVSTLTIQRTQQEDSAVYLCASSLGQGNTEAFFGQGTRLTVV.

The rearrangement uses TRBV13 and TRBJ2-7, with 7 bases aligning to TRBD2. From germline, CDR1 is PRHDT and CDR2 FYEKMQ (reference sequence). The CDR3 covers 17 residues. Unmatched junction bases numbered 11, after V lost 3 bases and J lost 0 bases. The CDR3 loop is CASSFAWVGGSSYEQYF. The CDR3 bases are TGTGCCAGCAGCTTCGCCTGGGTAGGCGGGAGCTCCTACGAGCAGTACTTC. Variable domain in full (rest from reference TRBV13 and TRBJ2-7): AAGVIQSPRHLIKEKRETATLKCYPIPRHDTVYWYQQGPGQDPQFLISFYEKMQSDKGSIPDRFSAQQFSDYHSELNMSSLELGDSALYFCASSFAWVGGSSYEQYFGPGTRLTVT.

This chain joins TRBV6-6 and TRBJ2-7, with TRBD2 identical over 7 bases. The junction had 6 bases not matched to a gene; V was cut back by 0 bases and J by 13 bases. This CDR3 is 12 amino acids long. CDR1 is MNHNY and CDR2 is SVGAGI in the germline V gene (reference sequence). This CDR3 is CASSYSSGVDYF. In nucleotides, the CDR3 is TGTGCCAGCAGTTACTCGAGCGGGGTTGATTACTTC.

This chain uses TRBV5-8 with TRBJ1-5; D may be TRBD1 (5 bases). The V and J ends lost 4 bases and 0 bases respectively, with 11 bases between them. The length of the CDR3 is 15 residues. CDR1 SGHTS and CDR2 YDEGEE come from the germline V gene. CDR3 region: CASSKTVYSNQPQHF. The CDR3 DNA reads TGTGCCAGCAGCAAGACAGTTTATAGCAATCAGCCCCAGCATTTT.

V gene TRBV7-2 combines with J gene TRBJ1-1; 7 bases match TRBD1. CDR3 length: 13 residues. Germline V lookup: CDR1 SGHTA, CDR2 FQGNSA. V dropped 4 bases and J dropped 7; count of bases not matched to a gene: 6. CDR3 sequence: CASSSGQASEAFF. CDR3 nucleotides: TGTGCCAGCAGCTCTGGACAGGCAAGTGAAGCTTTCTTT.

The chain has TRBV7-9 and TRBJ2-3; a possible D gene is TRBD1 (6 bases). With 6 bases removed from V and 4 bases from J, the gap between germline ends came to 17 bases. CDR3 size: 15 residues. The germline V gene encodes CDR1 SEHNR and CDR2 FQNEAQ (reference sequence). The CDR3 is CASRLHQGKADTQYF. The CDR3 nucleotides read TGTGCCAGCAGACTCCACCAGGGGAAGGCAGATACGCAGTATTTT.

The genes are TRBV6-1 and TRBJ2-5, with 11 bases lining up with TRBD2. The CDR3 is 15 residues long. The V and J ends lost 2 bases and 4 bases, in that order; junction bases with no gene match: 3. CDR1 is MNHNS, CDR2 SASEGT, per germline. This chain's CDR3 is CASSEHGLAGETQYF. CDR3 nucleotides: TGTGCCAGCAGTGAACACGGACTAGCGGGAGAGACCCAGTACTTC.

This clone was observed a single time. The chain recombines TRBV30 with TRBJ1-5; 8 nucleotides agree with TRBD1. The CDR3 contains 13 residues. Germline CDR1 GTSNPN, CDR2 SVGIG (reference sequence). Unmatched junction bases numbered 2, after V lost 1 base and J lost 6 bases. This CDR3 reads CAWSGQGSQPQHF. The CDR3 DNA reads TGTGCCTGGAGTGGACAGGGGAGTCAGCCCCAGCATTTT.

This clone was counted between two and nine times. The chain combines TRBV6-5 with TRBJ1-5; 7 bases map to TRBD1. The CDR3 spans 14 residues. The trim removed 6 bases at V and 4 bases at J, leaving 6 bases unmatched. Germline CDR1 and CDR2: MNHEY and SVGAGI. CDR3 coding DNA: TGTGCCAGCAGGAGGACAGGTTTAAATCAGCCCCAGCATTTT. Protein product: CASRRTGLNQPQHF.

This clone turned up a few times. The J gene is TRBJ1-1, the V gene TRBV14, with 8 positions matching TRBD1. This CDR3 is built from 12 residues. The germline gives CDR1 SGHDN, CDR2 FVKESK. The junction had 6 bases not matched to a gene; V was cut back by 4 bases and J by 11 bases. CDR3 bases: TGTGCCAGCAGCCCCCCGGACAGGGTTGCTTTCTTT. It is translated as CASSPPDRVAFF.

The rearrangement joins TRBV27 to TRBJ2-1, with TRBD2 identical over 7 bases. Unmatched junction bases numbered 13, after V lost 7 bases and J lost 7 bases. CDR3 size: 15 residues. Per germline, CDR1 MNHEY and CDR2 SMNVEV (reference sequence). CDR3 residues: CASTTWGLSLNEQFF. CDR3 nucleotide sequence: TGTGCCAGCACTACATGGGGACTATCCCTAAATGAGCAGTTCTTC.

The chain has TRBV9 and TRBJ2-3; 8 bases are a match to TRBD2. This CDR3 is built from 15 residues. Germline V gene data show CDR1 as SGDLS and CDR2 as YYNGEE. V dropped 5 bases and J dropped 1; count of bases not matched to a gene: 6. CDR3 amino acids: CASSPSGSRTDTQYF. The CDR3 DNA reads as TGTGCCAGCAGTCCGAGCGGGAGTCGCACAGATACGCAGTATTTT.

The chain's CDR3 is CASSEVGTVAKNIQYF. CDR3 sequence (DNA): TGTGCCAGCAGTGAGGTCGGGACAGTAGCCAAAAACATTCAGTACTTC. The chain is built from TRBV2 and TRBJ2-4; 7 bases match TRBD1. V lost 3 bases and J lost 0; bases outside the gene matches: 5. CDR3 length equals 16 residues. From germline, CDR1 is SNHLY and CDR2 FYNNEI.

The chain uses TRBV6-5 and TRBJ1-4, with 7 bases lining up with TRBD1. The V gene end was trimmed by 5 bases and the J gene end by 8 bases; junction bases not matched to a gene: 8. CDR3 length: 14 amino acids. Per the germline V gene, CDR1 is MNHEY and CDR2 is SVGAGI. CDR3 DNA: TGTGCCAGCAGTACAGGGCAGGGGGGAGAAAAACTGTTTTTT. Its translation: CASSTGQGGEKLFF.

In its sample, this clone was seen once. The chain uses TRBV6-6 and TRBJ2-7; 7 bases agree with TRBD2. The V gene end was trimmed by 4 bases and the J gene end by 6 bases; junction bases not matched to a gene: 3. The CDR3 has 12 residues. Germline assignment: CDR1 MNHNY and CDR2 SVGAGI (reference sequence). CDR3 loop: CASSSTSFEQYF. For the CDR3, the DNA is TGTGCCAGCAGTTCGACTAGCTTCGAGCAGTACTTC.

This clone was counted once. This chain connects TRBV28 to TRBJ2-1; the match to TRBD2 covers 7 bases. CDR1 and CDR2 from the germline V gene are MDHEN and SYDVKM. The CDR3 is 16 residues long. Trimming took 7 bases from V and 8 from J; bases not matched to a gene: 17. The CDR3 spells CASIESGGSHGDEQFF. In DNA form, the CDR3 reads TGTGCCAGCATTGAAAGCGGCGGGAGTCACGGCGATGAGCAGTTCTTC.

DNA of the CDR3: TGTGCCAGCAGCAAAACGTGGGACAGGGGAGGGGATGGCTACACCTTC. Translated, it gives CASSKTWDRGGDGYTF. The chain carries TRBV7-9 and TRBJ1-2; 10 bases agree with TRBD1. Germline V lookup: CDR1 SEHNR, CDR2 FQNEAQ (reference sequence). The CDR3 is 16 residues long. The trim removed 5 bases at V and 6 bases at J, leaving 12 bases unmatched. The variable domain in full, with the rest retrieved from reference TRBV7-9 and TRBJ1-2, is DTGVSQNPRHKITKRGQNVTFRCDPISEHNRLYWYRQTLGQGPEFLTYFQNEAQLEKSRLLSDRFSAERPKGSFSTLEIQRTEQGDSAMYLCASSKTWDRGGDGYTFGSGTRLTVV.